One sample yielded the 6 T cell receptor beta chains listed below, sequenced in a study of shared clonotypes between healthy human individuals. Clones were read by immunoSEQ multiplex PCR, and TCRdb kept only the in-frame ones, dropping some. Here the sample spans 950,000 to 1,200,000 clones, approximately 77% being singletons. The source material was memory CD4+ T cells from PBMCs. As for subset: CD45RA-negative fraction. These receptors all come from a man aged 18 to 30 in good health. Some clones in this sample may be carry-over from other donors' samples.

V is TRBV7-2 and J is TRBJ2-6; D is perhaps TRBD1 (6 bases). CDR3 length: 17 amino acids. CDR1 is SGHTA and CDR2 is FQGNSA in the germline V gene. V was shortened by 0 bases and J by 0 bases, with 9 bases between the two germline ends. CDR3 sequence: CASSLATGNSGANVLTF. CDR3 nucleotide sequence: TGTGCCAGCAGCTTAGCCACAGGGAACTCTGGGGCCAACGTCCTGACTTTC.

This chain connects TRBV25-1 to TRBJ2-1; D gene uncertain. The CDR3 covers 13 residues. The V gene's germline CDR1 is MGHDK and CDR2 SYGVNS. The V end lost 6 bases, the J end lost 7 bases, and 13 bases lay between the germline ends. The CDR3 DNA sequence: TGTGCCAGCAGCCCCCCCGGCAGAAATGAGCAGTTCTTC. Translated: CASSPPGRNEQFF.

The V and J genes are TRBV4-1 and TRBJ2-7, with 9 positions matching TRBD1. The V and J ends lost 2 bases and 6 bases, in that order; junction bases with no gene match: 11. CDR1 and CDR2 (germline): MGHRA, YSYEKL. The CDR3 contains 16 residues. The CDR3 spells CASSQLLGQGLFEQYF. CDR3 nucleotide sequence: TGCGCCAGCAGCCAACTATTGGGACAGGGTCTATTCGAGCAGTACTTC.

The CDR3 protein is CASSLRTLEAFF. The CDR3 DNA is TGTGCCAGCAGCTTAAGGACACTCGAAGCTTTCTTT. This chain links TRBV13 with TRBJ1-1; a possible D gene is TRBD1 (5 bases). The CDR3 has 12 amino acids. Germline loops: CDR1 PRHDT, CDR2 FYEKMQ (reference sequence). V was trimmed by 2 bases and J by 8 bases, leaving 9 bases between them.

This sequence joins TRBV10-3 and TRBJ1-3; D is perhaps TRBD1 (6 bases). Germline CDR1 ENHRY, CDR2 SYGVKD. The length of the CDR3 is 18 residues. V lost 6 bases to trimming and J lost 0 bases, with 21 bases between them. CDR3 region: CAISPIRTVTSSGNTIYF. DNA for the CDR3: TGTGCCATCAGCCCAATTAGGACAGTAACTAGCTCTGGAAACACCATATATTTT.

The chain has TRBV9 and TRBJ2-1; D ambiguous. Trimming removed 2 bases from V and 4 bases from J, with 7 bases in between. CDR3 length equals 13 residues. CDR1 and CDR2 (germline): SGDLS, YYNGEE. CDR3 DNA: TGTGCCAGCAGCGTTGCTAGTTACAATGAGCAGTTCTTC. Residues: CASSVASYNEQFF.